This T cell receptor beta chain was identified during a study of spatial heterogeneity in lung cancer. Overall study context: Raw reads showed each unique TCR and UMI combination turning up more than ten times on average.

TCRdb processed the 5' RACE reads anew with MiXCR; each CDR3 protein has one entry. This repertoire shows a few thousand distinct CDR3 sequences, roughly 8.5% found once; its top ten account for 35% to 45%. Germline V lookup: CDR1 SQVTM, CDR2 ANQGSEA. CDR3 length: 12 residues. Trimming shortened V by 0 bases and J by 4 bases, and 4 bases separated the two germline ends. By frequency in the sample, this clonotype is medium-sized. This beta chain turned up in a library designed for alpha chains; as an off-target read, its abundance says little. Noted time point: sample taken at primary tumor resection. The input material, whole RNA from tumor, nontumor lung or frozen PBMC, was sequenced unsorted.

The sequencing here drew on normal lung tissue next to the tumor, taken at surgery. This rearrangement joins TRBV29-1 to TRBJ2-1; no definite D call. This receptor was identified in a male donor with early-stage non-small cell lung cancer. CDR3 bases: TGCAGCGTTGAAGAGCAGTACAATGAGCAGTTCTTC. It yields the protein CSVEEQYNEQFF.